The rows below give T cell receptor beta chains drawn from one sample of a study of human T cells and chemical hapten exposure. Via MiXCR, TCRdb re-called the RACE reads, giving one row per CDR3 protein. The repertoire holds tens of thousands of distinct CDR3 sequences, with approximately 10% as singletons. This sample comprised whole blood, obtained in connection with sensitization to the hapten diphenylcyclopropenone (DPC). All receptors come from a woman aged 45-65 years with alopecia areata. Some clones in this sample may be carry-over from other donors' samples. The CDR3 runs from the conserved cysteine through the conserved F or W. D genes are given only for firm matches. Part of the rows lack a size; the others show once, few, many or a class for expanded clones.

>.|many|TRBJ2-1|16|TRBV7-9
TGTGCCAGCAGCTTAGATAGGACTCCCTTCGTCGATGAGCAGTTCTTC
CASSLDRTPFVDEQFF
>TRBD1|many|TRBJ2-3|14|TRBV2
TGTGCCACCCAGACAGGGATATTCACAGATACGCAGTATTTT
CATQTGIFTDTQYF
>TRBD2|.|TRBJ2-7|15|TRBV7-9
TGTGCCAGCAGCGACCGACTAGCGGGGACCTACGAGCAGTACTTC
CASSDRLAGTYEQYF
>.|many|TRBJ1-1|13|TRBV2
TGTGCCAGCAGAGGGTCACGGAACACTGAAGCTTTCTTT
CASRGSRNTEAFF
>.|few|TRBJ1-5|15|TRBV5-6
TGTGCCAGCAGCTTGGGGGCCGTGACCTATCAGCCCCAGCATTTT
CASSLGAVTYQPQHF
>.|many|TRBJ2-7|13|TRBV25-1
TGTGCCAGATCGGACTCCCACGAGGTAGAGCAGTACTTC
CARSDSHEVEQYF
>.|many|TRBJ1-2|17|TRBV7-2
TGTGCCAGCAGCTTACGCGTCAGTCTAAACTCAAACTATGGCTACACCTTC
CASSLRVSLNSNYGYTF
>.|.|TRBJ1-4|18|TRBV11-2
TGTGCCAGCAGTTACCCCCGTCAGCGACTAGCAACTAATGAAAAACTGTTTTTT
CASSYPRQRLATNEKLFF
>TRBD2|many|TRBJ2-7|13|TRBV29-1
TGCAGCGGACGACTAGCGGGAGGCAGGGAGCAGTACTTC
CSGRLAGGREQYF
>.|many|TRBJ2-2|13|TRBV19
TGTGCCAGTACCCTGATTTTTGGCGGGGAGCTGTTTTTT
CASTLIFGGELFF
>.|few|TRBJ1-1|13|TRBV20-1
TGCAGTGCTAGGGGGATCCTGAACACTGAAGCTTTCTTT
CSARGILNTEAFF
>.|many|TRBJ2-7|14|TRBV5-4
TGTGCCAGCAGCTTGGTGGGGAGCTCCTACGAGCAGTACTTC
CASSLVGSSYEQYF
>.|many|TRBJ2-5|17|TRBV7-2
TGTGCCAGCAGCTTCAATCCCTCTCCCGGGAGACTAGAGACCCAGTACTTC
CASSFNPSPGRLETQYF
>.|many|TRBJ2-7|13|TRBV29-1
TGCAGCGTTGCGACAGGTCCGGGGGACGAGCAGTACTTC
CSVATGPGDEQYF
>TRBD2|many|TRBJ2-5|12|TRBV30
TGTGCCTGGAGTTTCGGGGGGGAGACCCAGTACTTC
CAWSFGGETQYF
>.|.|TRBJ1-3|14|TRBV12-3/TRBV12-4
TGTGCCAGCAGCTCAACGGGACGGGGAAACACCATATATTTT
CASSSTGRGNTIYF
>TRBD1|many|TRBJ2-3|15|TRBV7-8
TGTGCCAGCAGCTTACCCGGGACAGGGACAGATACGCAGTATTTT
CASSLPGTGTDTQYF
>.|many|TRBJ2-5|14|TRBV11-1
TGTGCCAGCAGCCGAGGGACCAGGCAAGAGACCCAGTACTTC
CASSRGTRQETQYF
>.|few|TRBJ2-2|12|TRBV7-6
TGTGCCAGCAGCTCTCAGTTTGGGGAGCTGTTTTTT
CASSSQFGELFF
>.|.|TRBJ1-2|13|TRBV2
TGTGCCAGCAGTGTAGAGGGGCGCTATGGCTACACCTTC
CASSVEGRYGYTF
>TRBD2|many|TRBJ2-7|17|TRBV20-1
TGCAGTGCTAGAGGACGGGGTGGACCAAGCGGGACCTACGAGCAGTACTTC
CSARGRGGPSGTYEQYF
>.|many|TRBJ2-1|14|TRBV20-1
TGCAGTGCTAGCGCTGCTAGGACGGACAATGAGCAGTTCTTC
CSASAARTDNEQFF
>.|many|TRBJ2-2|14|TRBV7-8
TGTGCCAGCAGAGCTTCGACAGACACCGGGGAGCTGTTTTTT
CASRASTDTGELFF
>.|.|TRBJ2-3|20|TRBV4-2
TGTGCCAGCAGCCAAGATCGGCGGGGTCCGGGACACACTAGCACAGATACGCAGTATTTT
CASSQDRRGPGHTSTDTQYF
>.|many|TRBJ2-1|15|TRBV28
TGTGCCAGCAGGTTAGGGGGACTCCGCAACAATGAGCAGTTCTTC
CASRLGGLRNNEQFF
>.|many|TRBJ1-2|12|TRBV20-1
TGCAGTGCAGCTCGAGGGTCCTATGGCTACACCTTC
CSAARGSYGYTF
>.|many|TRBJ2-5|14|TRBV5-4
TGTGCCAGCAGCCCCAAGGGCTCACGAGAGACCCAGTACTTC
CASSPKGSRETQYF
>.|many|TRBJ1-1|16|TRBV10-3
TGTGCCATCAGTCCCGAGGGGCACCCCCTGAACACTGAAGCTTTCTTT
CAISPEGHPLNTEAFF
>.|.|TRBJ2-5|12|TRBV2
TGTGCCAGTTCGGGAACCCAAGAGACCCAGTACTTC
CASSGTQETQYF
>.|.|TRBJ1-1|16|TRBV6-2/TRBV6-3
TGTGCCAGCAGACCTCCCCGGACAGCCTTGAACACTGAAGCTTTCTTT
CASRPPRTALNTEAFF
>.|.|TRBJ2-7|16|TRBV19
TGTGCCAGTAGCTTGGCGGGACCGGGACCTTCCTACGAGCAGTACTTC
CASSLAGPGPSYEQYF
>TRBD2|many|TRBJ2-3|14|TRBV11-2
TGTGCCAGCAGATCTAGCGGGTTCACAGATACGCAGTATTTT
CASRSSGFTDTQYF
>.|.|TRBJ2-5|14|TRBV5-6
TGTGCCAGCAGCTTGGTGGGGAATCAAGAGACCCAGTACTTC
CASSLVGNQETQYF
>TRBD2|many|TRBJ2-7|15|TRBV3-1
TGTGCCAGCAGCGTCTTAGCGGGAGCGGTATACGAGCAGTACTTC
CASSVLAGAVYEQYF
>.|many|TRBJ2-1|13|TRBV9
TGTGCCAGCAGTGACTCGACCGATAATGAGCAGTTCTTC
CASSDSTDNEQFF
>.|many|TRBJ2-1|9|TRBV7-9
TGTGCCAGCAGCCCCTTTCGGTTCTTC
CASSPFRFF
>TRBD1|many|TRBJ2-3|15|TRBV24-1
TGTGCCACCAGTGCTACCGGGACAGGGTCAGATACGCAGTATTTT
CATSATGTGSDTQYF
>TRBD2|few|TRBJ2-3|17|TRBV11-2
TGTGCCAGCAGCCCCCGGACTAGCGGAGACCCCACAGATACGCAGTATTTT
CASSPRTSGDPTDTQYF
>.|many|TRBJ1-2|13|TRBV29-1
TGCAGCGTTGGAACAGCGGCTAACTATGGCTACACCTTC
CSVGTAANYGYTF